A selection of T cell receptor beta chains follows, all from one sample in a study of T cell responses to AZD1222 COVID-19 vaccine. Libraries were prepared by immunoSEQ multiplex PCR; TCRdb keeps only in-frame clonotypes and omits some of them. The sample consists of around 150,000 clones, 92% of them appearing once. The sample here was peripheral blood, taken 28 days after the second AZD1222 dose. The source of these receptors is an adult who received the AZD1222 COVID-19 vaccine. The conserved cysteine and the conserved F or W are not part of the CDR3 here.

V	J	length	CDR3
TRBV18	TRBJ2-7	13	ASSIPGPGHYEQY
TRBV11-3	TRBJ2-1	12	ASSLAQRGDEQF
TRBV30	TRBJ1-1	11	AWSVLSDTEAF
TRBV12-3/TRBV12-4	TRBJ1-6	11	ASSVRGNSPLH
TRBV12-3/TRBV12-4	TRBJ1-6	11	ASTGGRNSPLH
TRBV6-5	TRBJ1-2	14	ASSYSAYDRSWGYT
TRBV6-5	TRBJ2-5	13	ASSPQFRAPETQY
TRBV5-5	TRBJ2-7	15	ASSPPLRGPQLYEQY
TRBV15	TRBJ2-5	11	ATSRLGLETQY
TRBV7-8	TRBJ2-5	11	ASSTGHRETQY
TRBV18	TRBJ1-2	12	ASSPGIQLEGYT
TRBV7-9	TRBJ1-5	14	ASSSGPGIGNQPQH